These 15 T cell receptor beta chains were sequenced from one sample in a study of T cell changes during pregnancy in multiple sclerosis. The data were produced by immunoSEQ multiplex PCR, yet TCRdb's version contains in-frame clones alone and is incomplete. The table lists 70,000 to 95,000 clones, 85% to 95% of them singletons. Sample: CD4+ T cells from peripheral blood mononuclear cells, taken in the second trimester of pregnancy. These receptors were obtained from a female donor with multiple sclerosis, enrolled in a pregnancy study.

The chain's CDR3 is CASSPAVGSVSSYNSPLHF. CDR3 nucleotide sequence: TGTGCCAGCTCCCCCGCCGTGGGCTCCGTTAGCTCCTATAATTCACCCCTCCACTTT. J is TRBJ1-6 and V is TRBV18; D uncertain. Trimming took 6 bases from V and 0 from J, leaving 21 bases between them. This CDR3 contains 19 residues. Germline V gene sequence: CDR1 KGHSH, CDR2 LQKENI.

The chain joins TRBV5-4 to TRBJ2-7; TRBD2 matches 12 bases. The CDR3 extends over 15 amino acids. CDR1 is SGHNT and CDR2 is YYREEE in the germline V gene (reference sequence). V dropped 5 bases and J dropped 3; count of bases not matched to a gene: 6. The CDR3 loop reads CASSAPGLAGYEQYF. DNA for the CDR3: TGTGCCAGCAGTGCACCGGGACTAGCGGGCTACGAGCAGTACTTC.

Details on this clone: Sequence at one end of the junction differs from germline and may be a read error. V usage is TRBV15 and J usage is TRBJ2-3; 9 bases are shared with TRBD2. The CDR3 loop spans 13 amino acids. Germline CDR1 LNHNV, CDR2 YYDKDF (reference sequence). The CDR3 sequence: CATRTSGTETQYF. Here the CDR3 DNA reads TGTGCCACCAGGACTAGCGGCACAGAGACGCAGTATTTT.

This rearrangement joins TRBV10-3 to TRBJ2-3; D is perhaps TRBD2 (6 bases). Germline-derived CDR1 and CDR2 are ENHRY and SYGVKD. The CDR3 length is 12 residues. The V gene lost 2 bases and the J gene lost 14 bases, with 14 bases spanning the gap. In nucleotides, the CDR3 is TGTGCCATCAGTGAGGACGGGGGAGTGCCGTATTTT. Translating gives CAISEDGGVPYF.

The chain uses TRBV7-2 and TRBJ2-7; D is unclear. V shed 1 base and J shed 4 bases, with 11 bases lying between them. Germline V lookup: CDR1 SGHTA, CDR2 FQGNSA. The CDR3 contains 14 residues. CDR3 in amino acids: CASSLESRGYEQYF. The CDR3 DNA is TGTGCCAGCAGCTTAGAGAGTCGAGGATACGAGCAGTACTTC.

The rearrangement joins TRBV27 to TRBJ2-4; D gene ambiguous. With 2 bases removed from V and 0 bases from J, the gap between germline ends came to 11 bases. The CDR3 has 16 amino acids. Looked up from germline, CDR1 is MNHEY and CDR2 is SMNVEV (reference sequence). CDR3 amino acids: CASSLRGSLAKNIQYF. CDR3 nucleotides: TGTGCCAGCAGTTTACGCGGATCTTTAGCCAAAAACATTCAGTACTTC.

The chain links TRBV30 to TRBJ2-5; D is possibly TRBD2 (6 bases). The CDR3 is 14 residues long. Trimming took 2 bases from V and 5 from J, leaving 15 bases between them. Per germline, CDR1 GTSNPN and CDR2 SVGIG (reference sequence). The CDR3 DNA is TGTGCCTGGAGTTTGGGGGGATCGGCCGAGACCCAGTACTTC. This sequence encodes CAWSLGGSAETQYF.

This chain joins TRBV6-4 and TRBJ2-3; TRBD2 might be the D (7 bases). Germline V gene sequence: CDR1 MRHNA, CDR2 SNTAGT. The CDR3 extends over 15 amino acids. Trimming cost V 0 bases and J 8 bases, with 15 bases left between them. The CDR3, as DNA: TGTGCCAGCAGTGACTCGACGCGGGGGCCAGGTACGCAGTATTTT. Translating gives CASSDSTRGPGTQYF.

V gene TRBV5-1 combines with J gene TRBJ2-1; TRBD1 is a possible D gene (5 bases). In germline, CDR1 is SGHRS, CDR2 YFSETQ. This CDR3 is built from 13 residues. The ends were cut back, 0 bases at V and 8 bases at J, with 9 bases in the middle. The CDR3 protein is CASSLVGVDEQFF. CDR3 in DNA: TGCGCCAGCAGCTTGGTAGGGGTCGATGAGCAGTTCTTC.

This chain links TRBV28 with TRBJ2-5; D is perhaps TRBD1 (6 bases). Germline V gene lookup returns CDR1 MDHEN and CDR2 SYDVKM. Between the trimmed V and J ends, which lost 3 bases and 1 base, there was a span of 12 bases. The CDR3 contains 15 residues. CDR3 in amino acids: CASSFEYRVQETQYF. The DNA of the CDR3 is TGTGCCAGCAGTTTCGAATACAGGGTCCAAGAGACCCAGTACTTC.

The chain has TRBV10-3 and TRBJ1-5; D may be TRBD1 (6 bases). V shed 4 bases and J shed 2 bases, with 12 bases lying between them. Germline V gene sequence: CDR1 ENHRY, CDR2 SYGVKD. This CDR3 comprises 15 residues. CDR3 amino acids: CAISGGRGGNQPQHF. CDR3 DNA sequence: TGTGCCATCAGTGGCGGCAGGGGAGGCAATCAGCCCCAGCATTTT.

The chain carries TRBV6-6 and TRBJ1-2, with D tentatively TRBD1 (5 bases). Germline CDR1 reads MNHNY; CDR2 reads SVGAGI (reference sequence). Trimming cost V 0 bases and J 8 bases, with 16 bases left between them. The CDR3 contains 15 residues. CDR3 protein: CASSYSPGIIEGYTF. CDR3 DNA sequence: TGTGCCAGCAGTTACTCTCCAGGGATAATTGAAGGCTACACCTTC.

This rearrangement joins TRBV7-3 to TRBJ2-6, with no clear D. Germline CDR1 is SGHTA and CDR2 is FQGTGA. Trimming stripped 3 bases from V and 4 bases from J, with 13 bases between. The CDR3 sequence is 16 residues long. The CDR3 here is CASSFGGSPGANVLTF. DNA for the CDR3: TGTGCCAGCAGCTTTGGCGGATCGCCCGGGGCCAACGTCCTGACTTTC.

A note on this clone: At one boundary the junction diverges from the germline segment, which might be a read error. CDR3 protein: CASSLGSLNAEAFF. Written as DNA, the CDR3 is TGTGCCAGCAGCCTTGGGAGCTTGAACGCTGAAGCTTTCTTT. The chain recombines TRBV9 with TRBJ1-1; D ambiguous. There are 14 residues in the CDR3. From germline, CDR1 is SGDLS and CDR2 YYNGEE.

J is TRBJ1-2 and V is TRBV27; TRBD1 is a possible D gene (6 bases). The CDR3 has 13 residues. The V gene's germline CDR1 is MNHEY and CDR2 SMNVEV (reference sequence). Trimming took off 1 base at V and 9 bases at J, with 12 bases between the two ends. The CDR3 sequence is CASSLLQGGSYTF. The CDR3 region has the DNA TGTGCCAGCAGTTTATTACAGGGAGGGAGCTACACCTTC.